Listed below are T cell receptor beta chains from one sample, sequenced in a study of response to subunit inactivated influenza vaccine. TCRdb independently ran MiXCR on the RT-PCR reads; one entry per CDR3 protein. The sample includes just under 550,000 distinct CDR3 sequences, approximately 20% of them seen just once. This same sample was also taken into another study, of T cells expressing NK-cell markers.

Here the sequenced sample was CD4+ T cells sorted from PBMCs, taken approximately 13 days after vaccination. The receptors come from a man in his fifties or sixties who received an inactivated influenza vaccine. The CDR3 runs from the conserved cysteine through the conserved F or W. The order of the fields is J gene, V gene, CDR3 protein.

TRBJ2-5 TRBV28 CASSRGQGGVKTQYF
TRBJ2-5 TRBV20-1 CSARDGLQETQYF
TRBJ2-2 TRBV4-1 CASSPLRGEIGELFF
TRBJ2-6 TRBV7-8 CASSLITSGANVLTF
TRBJ1-1 TRBV2 CASSPGQGSYPEAFF
TRBJ1-5 TRBV7-2 CASSLGRGGQPQHF
TRBJ2-7 TRBV18 CPSSSDRQTYEQYF
TRBJ2-7 TRBV7-9 CASSPAGPRVYEQYF
TRBJ2-7 TRBV6-2/TRBV6-3 CASSYSILEGQGNYEQYF
TRBJ2-7 TRBV10-2 CASSEGIGPPYEQYF
TRBJ1-2 TRBV7-9 CASSSDRGRFGYTF
TRBJ2-7 TRBV27 CASRQAGGTYEQYF
TRBJ2-1 TRBV5-1 CASRDGRDRVGNEQFF
TRBJ2-4 TRBV29-1 CSVAPSGAKNIQYF
TRBJ2-1 TRBV12-3/TRBV12-4 CASSSPGEQFF
TRBJ2-5 TRBV3-1 CASSQDPKTQYF
TRBJ2-7 TRBV28 CASSLMGSRTYEQYF
TRBJ2-1 TRBV6-5 CASSYIGDEQFF